The 5 T cell receptor beta chains below all came from one sample that was sequenced in a study of Graves' ophthalmopathy and Graves' hyperthyroidism. The study amplified TCR beta CDR3 regions using RNA transcripts. The first-round RT-PCR employed HTBI primers together with the Qiagen OneStep RT-PCR kit. A multiplex PCR was then performed as the second round. MiXCR, run by TCRdb on the multiplex PCR reads, gives a single entry per CDR3 protein. The data show approximately 330,000 distinct CDR3 sequences, roughly 15% seen once. The sequenced sample was peripheral blood. These receptor sequences come from an adult man with Graves' ophthalmopathy.

This clonotype came up many times. The gene calls are TRBV30 and TRBJ2-2; 7 nucleotides match TRBD2. CDR1 and CDR2 from the germline V gene are GTSNPN and SVGIG (reference sequence). The CDR3 covers 13 residues. After removal of 2 bases from V and 7 bases from J, the junction contained 4 bases not matched to a gene. The CDR3 region has the DNA TGTGCCTGGAGTAGCGGGACGGGCGGGGAGCTGTTTTTT. This sequence encodes CAWSSGTGGELFF.

This clonotype was detected a few times. This chain links TRBV3-1 with TRBJ2-6; possibly TRBD1 for D (5 bases). The CDR3 contains 18 residues. CDR1 is LGHDT, CDR2 YNNKEL, per germline (reference sequence). V lost 0 bases and J lost 2, with 14 bases in between. DNA of the CDR3: TGTGCCAGCAGCCAAGATCCGCAGGGTGCAGCTGGGGCCAACGTCCTGACTTTC. It encodes CASSQDPQGAAGANVLTF.

This clonotype was observed at least ten times. The genes are TRBV7-3 and TRBJ2-2; D is perhaps TRBD1 (5 bases). This CDR3 is built from 14 residues. Trimming cost V 5 bases and J 5 bases, with 12 bases left between them. Germline lookup yields CDR1 SGHTA and CDR2 FQGTGA. CDR3 sequence: CASSPGQQTGELFF. DNA of the CDR3: TGTGCCAGCAGCCCCGGACAACAGACCGGGGAGCTGTTTTTT.

The chain couples TRBV28 to TRBJ2-5; 7 bases line up with TRBD1. With 7 bases clipped from V and 2 bases from J, the junction kept 1 base outside the gene matches. CDR1 is MDHEN, CDR2 SYDVKM, per germline. The CDR3 consists of 12 residues. CDR3 sequence: CASKTGQETQYF. CDR3 DNA: TGTGCCAGCAAGACAGGGCAAGAGACCCAGTACTTC.

This clonotype appeared many times. V is TRBV6-5 and J is TRBJ1-1; D gene uncertain. Germline V lookup: CDR1 MNHEY, CDR2 SVGAGI. Trimming left V 2 bases short and J 2 bases short, with 21 bases between. The CDR3 has 18 amino acids. The CDR3 DNA sequence: TGTGCCAGCAGTTACCCGCCCTGGTGGGGATCGGGAAACACTGAAGCTTTCTTT. It is translated as CASSYPPWWGSGNTEAFF.